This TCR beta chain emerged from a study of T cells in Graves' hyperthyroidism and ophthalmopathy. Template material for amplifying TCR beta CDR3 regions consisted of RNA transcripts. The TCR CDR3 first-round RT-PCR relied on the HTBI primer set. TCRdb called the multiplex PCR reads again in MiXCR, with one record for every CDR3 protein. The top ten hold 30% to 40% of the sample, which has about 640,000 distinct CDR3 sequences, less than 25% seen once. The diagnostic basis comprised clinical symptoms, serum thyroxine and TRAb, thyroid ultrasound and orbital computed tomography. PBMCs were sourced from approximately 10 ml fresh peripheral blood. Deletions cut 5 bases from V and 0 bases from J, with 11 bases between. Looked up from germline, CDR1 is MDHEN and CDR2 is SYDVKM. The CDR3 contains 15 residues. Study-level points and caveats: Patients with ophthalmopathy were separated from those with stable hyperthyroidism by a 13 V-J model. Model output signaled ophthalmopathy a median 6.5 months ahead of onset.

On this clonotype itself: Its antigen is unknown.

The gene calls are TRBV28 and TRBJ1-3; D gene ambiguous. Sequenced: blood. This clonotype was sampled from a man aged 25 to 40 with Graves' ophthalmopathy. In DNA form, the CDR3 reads TGTGCCAGCAGTCCGTCGGTCAGCTCTGGAAACACCATATATTTT. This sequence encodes CASSPSVSSGNTIYF.